The clone carrying this T cell receptor beta chain has at least ten counts. The data were taken from a study of human T cells and chemical hapten exposure. The CDR3 has 17 amino acids. Germline V gene data show CDR1 as MNHNY and CDR2 as SVGAGI (reference sequence). The ends lost 6 bases at V and 2 bases at J; junction bases unmatched: 13. TCRdb independently ran MiXCR on the RACE reads; one entry per CDR3 protein. The table lists about 110,000 distinct CDR3 sequences, approximately 9.9% of them singletons. Time point defined: patch test 1, 2 weeks after DPC sensitization. Treatment given: therapeutic diphenylcyclopropenone sensitization with weekly scalp DPC.

This specimen was whole blood, taken in connection with sensitization to the hapten diphenylcyclopropenone (DPC). The sequence was collected from a woman aged 40 to 55 with alopecia areata. Some clones in this sample may be carry-over from other donors' samples. This chain uses TRBV6-6 with TRBJ2-3; 8 positions match TRBD2. CDR3 protein: CASSRGGSGAITDTQYF. The CDR3 DNA reads as TGTGCCAGCAGCCGCGGGGGTAGCGGGGCGATCACAGATACGCAGTATTTT.